This T cell receptor beta chain was recovered during a study of T-cell memory formation after mild COVID-19. On the study more broadly: Clustering of TCRs was largely donor specific.

Findings and limits, study-wide: Certain responding clones were present in pre-infection memory, suggesting participation of cross-reactive memory. CD4/CD8 balance held among clones contracting day 15 to 85, and later expanders leaned CD4+.

TCRdb called the 5' RACE reads again in MiXCR, with one record for every CDR3 protein. Among 350,000 to 550,000 distinct CDR3 sequences listed, approximately 19% were seen once. The CDR3 extends over 14 amino acids. Germline assignment: CDR1 MNHEY and CDR2 SVGEGT. With V trimmed by 6 bases and J by 1 base, 4 bases remained unmatched. Turning to this clonotype: The antigen is not known.

The chain combines TRBV6-2 or TRBV6-3 with TRBJ2-7; TRBD1 matches 9 bases. The receptor's source is a man aged 18-30 years who had mild COVID-19 (a few samples of this study predate the infection). Cell type and time point are not known. Sequencing was carried out using PBMCs or a T cell subset sorted from them (not recorded which). The CDR3 loop is CASRSGTGSYEQYV. The CDR3 region has the DNA TGTGCCAGCAGGTCCGGGACAGGGTCCTACGAGCAGTACGTC.